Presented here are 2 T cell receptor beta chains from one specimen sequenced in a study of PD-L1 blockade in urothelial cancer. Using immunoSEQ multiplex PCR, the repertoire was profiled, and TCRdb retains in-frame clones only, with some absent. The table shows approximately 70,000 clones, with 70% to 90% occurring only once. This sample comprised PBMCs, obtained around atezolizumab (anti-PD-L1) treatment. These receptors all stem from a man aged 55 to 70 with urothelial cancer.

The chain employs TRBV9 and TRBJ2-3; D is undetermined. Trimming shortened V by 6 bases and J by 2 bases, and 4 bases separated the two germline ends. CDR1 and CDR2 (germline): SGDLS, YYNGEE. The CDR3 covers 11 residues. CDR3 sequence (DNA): TGTGCCAGCACCAACACAGATACGCAGTATTTT. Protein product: CASTNTDTQYF.

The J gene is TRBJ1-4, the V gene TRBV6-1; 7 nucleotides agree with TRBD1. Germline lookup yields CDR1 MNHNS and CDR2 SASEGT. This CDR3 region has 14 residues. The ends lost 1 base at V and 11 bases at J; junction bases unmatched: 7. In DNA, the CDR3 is TGTGCCAGCAGTGAAGACAGGGGCCTTTCGAAACTGTTTTTT. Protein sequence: CASSEDRGLSKLFF.